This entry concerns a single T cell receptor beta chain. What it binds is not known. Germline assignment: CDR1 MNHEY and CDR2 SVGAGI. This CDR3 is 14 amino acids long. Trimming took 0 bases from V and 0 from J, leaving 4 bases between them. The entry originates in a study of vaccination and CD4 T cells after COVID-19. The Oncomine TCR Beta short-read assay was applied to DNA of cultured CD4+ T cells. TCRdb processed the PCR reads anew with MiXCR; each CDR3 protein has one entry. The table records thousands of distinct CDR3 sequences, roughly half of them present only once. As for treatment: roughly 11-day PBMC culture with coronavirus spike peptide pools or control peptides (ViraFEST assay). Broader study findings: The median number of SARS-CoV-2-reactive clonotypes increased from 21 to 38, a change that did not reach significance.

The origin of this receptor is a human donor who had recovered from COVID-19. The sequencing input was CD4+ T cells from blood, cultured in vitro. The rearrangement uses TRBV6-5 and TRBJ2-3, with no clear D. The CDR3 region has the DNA TGTGCCAGCAGTTACTCCCGAAGCACAGATACGCAGTATTTT. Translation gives CASSYSRSTDTQYF.